This entry features one T cell receptor (beta chain) sequence. Its specificity is not known. The V end lost 4 bases, the J end lost 8 bases, and 24 bases lay between the germline ends. There are 16 residues in the CDR3. Germline CDR1 and CDR2: SGHRS and YFSETQ. This sample was included in a study of CD8 T cells in ankylosing spondylitis. TCRdb re-called the 5' RACE reads with MiXCR, one entry per CDR3 protein. The sample holds fewer than 400,000 distinct CDR3 sequences, approximately 8% seen once. Broader study findings: Past studies reported some motif variants in reactive arthritis synovial fluid and blood. Ankylosing spondylitis blood appeared to be characterized by a TCR beta motif of eight highly homologous variants.

Sequences were obtained from blood, either unsorted or a sorted T cell fraction (not recorded which). The TCR sequence derives from a male donor with ankylosing spondylitis. The rearrangement joins TRBV5-1 to TRBJ1-1; unclear D gene. The CDR3 sequence: CASSLQLAPRTEEAFF. CDR3 DNA sequence: TGCGCCAGCAGCCTCCAGCTCGCACCTCGGACGGAAGAAGCTTTCTTT.